Presented here are 14 T cell receptor beta chains from one specimen sequenced in a study of neurological immune-mediated disorders (dated by TCRdb to between 2018 and 2021). Receptors were amplified or captured by 5' RACE. Sequencing took place on an Illumina HiSeq 2500. TCRdb handled the public reads itself, with Q25 trimming in fastp and clone calling in MiXCR, and kept productive beta chains. One record per CDR3 amino acid sequence lists the most common genes and DNA. The table for this sample lists approximately 30,000 distinct CDR3 sequences; less than 8.5% of them were counted only once. About 8.3% of the sample comes from the top ten. The sample was PBMCs. Every receptor here comes from a woman between 50 and 59 years old in good health.

This clonotype ranks as medium-sized (0.01 to 0.1%). The chain joins TRBV7-2 to TRBJ1-2; D call uncertain. V lost 0 bases and J lost 6, with 11 bases in between. Germline CDR1 SGHTA, CDR2 FQGNSA. This CDR3 region has 14 residues. The CDR3 coding sequence is TGTGCCAGCAGCTTAGCAGTGCAGGTTCATGGCTACACCTTC. Protein sequence: CASSLAVQVHGYTF.

This clonotype was recorded many times. The chain carries TRBV20-1 and TRBJ2-4, with D unclear. The germline gives CDR1 DFQATT, CDR2 SNEGSKA (reference sequence). This CDR3 is built from 11 residues. With 2 bases removed from V and 6 bases from J, the gap between germline ends came to 5 bases. CDR3: CSARSRNIQYF. For the CDR3, the DNA is TGCAGTGCTAGATCCAGAAACATTCAGTACTTC.

This clonotype was counted many times. The CDR3 is CSASSPDFPLPDTQYF. DNA for the CDR3: TGCAGTGCTAGTTCCCCGGACTTTCCCCTGCCAGATACGCAGTATTTT. The chain has TRBV20-1 and TRBJ2-3; perhaps TRBD2 as D (5 bases). Germline CDR1 and CDR2: DFQATT and SNEGSKA (reference sequence). V lost 3 bases, J lost 4 bases, and 20 bases lay in between. The CDR3 extends over 16 amino acids.

This clonotype was picked up many times. V is TRBV20-1 and J is TRBJ2-3, with 14 bases aligning to TRBD2. The germline CDR1 and CDR2 sequences are DFQATT and SNEGSKA (reference sequence). The CDR3 consists of 20 residues. Trimming removed 5 bases from V and 4 bases from J; junction bases left unmatched: 20. CDR3 nucleotides: TGCAGTGCTTCCCCAACCCGCGGACTAGCGGGAGGAGATAGGGCAGATACGCAGTATTTT. Translation: CSASPTRGLAGGDRADTQYF.

This clonotype was detected ten times or more. The chain joins TRBV19 to TRBJ2-1, with 8 nucleotides matching TRBD2. Germline values: CDR1 LNHDA, CDR2 SQIVND (reference sequence). J was trimmed by 7 bases and V by 6 bases; bases with no gene match: 11. This CDR3 spans 15 amino acids. CDR3 region: CASSESGGAGNEQFF. The CDR3 DNA reads TGTGCCAGTAGCGAGTCGGGGGGGGCTGGTAATGAGCAGTTCTTC.

Within the sample, this clonotype is medium-sized (0.01 to 0.1%). This chain uses TRBV7-9 with TRBJ2-7; the D is unclear. The CDR3 extends over 11 amino acids. Trimming cost V 8 bases and J 4 bases, with 9 bases left between them. Germline V lookup: CDR1 SEHNR, CDR2 FQNEAQ (reference sequence). The CDR3 spells CASGDLYEQYF. CDR3 bases: TGTGCCAGCGGCGACTTGTACGAGCAGTACTTC.

In this sample, this clonotype turned up many times. J is TRBJ2-2 and V is TRBV18, with unresolved D. The CDR3 extends over 14 amino acids. Germline V CDR1 and CDR2: KGHSH, LQKENI. V lost 5 bases, J lost 2 bases, and 9 bases lay in between. The CDR3 here is CASSLESNTGELFF. DNA of the CDR3: TGTGCCAGCTCATTAGAATCAAACACCGGGGAGCTGTTTTTT.

This clonotype came up many times. The V call is TRBV29-1, the J call TRBJ2-7; weak D call: TRBD1 (5 bases). Trimming took 4 bases from V and 2 from J, leaving 9 bases between them. This CDR3 is built from 12 residues. Looked up from germline, CDR1 is SQVTM and CDR2 is ANQGSEA. The CDR3 here is CSVGLGPYEQYF. The CDR3, as DNA: TGCAGCGTTGGTCTGGGGCCCTACGAGCAGTACTTC.

This clonotype was seen at least ten times. The genes are TRBV3-1 and TRBJ2-4, with 7 bases identical to TRBD1. The V and J ends lost 1 base and 3 bases, in that order; junction bases with no gene match: 3. The CDR3 consists of 15 residues. Germline lookup yields CDR1 LGHDT and CDR2 YNNKEL (reference sequence). CDR3 sequence: CASSQGGQYKNIQYF. CDR3 sequence (DNA): TGTGCCAGCAGCCAAGGGGGACAGTACAAAAACATTCAGTACTTC. The full variable domain, with the rest looked up from reference TRBV3-1 and TRBJ2-4, is DTAVSQTPKYLVTQMGNDKSIKCEQNLGHDTMYWYKQDSKKFLKIMFSYNNKELIINETVPNRFSPKSPDKAHLNLHINSLELGDSAVYFCASSQGGQYKNIQYFGAGTRLSVL.

This clonotype has at least ten counts. In DNA form, the CDR3 reads TGTGCCAGCAGACCTTGGGATAGCGCGAAAGAGACCCAGTACTTC. It specifies CASRPWDSAKETQYF. The genes are TRBV28 and TRBJ2-5, with D perhaps matching TRBD2 (5 bases). The germline gives CDR1 MDHEN, CDR2 SYDVKM. The CDR3 is made up of 15 amino acids. The V end was cut by 6 bases, the J end by 3 bases, with 17 bases between.

This clonotype has at least ten counts. The genes are TRBV20-1 and TRBJ1-2; D perhaps matches TRBD1 (5 bases). V was shortened by 1 base and J by 10 bases, with 16 bases between the two germline ends. The CDR3 runs to 13 residues. The germline CDR1 and CDR2 sequences are DFQATT and SNEGSKA (reference sequence). The CDR3 is CSARVPLDSDYTF. CDR3 in DNA: TGCAGTGCTAGAGTGCCTCTCGACAGTGACTACACCTTC.

This clonotype was seen ten or more times. The chain combines TRBV7-9 with TRBJ1-2, with TRBD1 matching 11 bases. CDR1 is SEHNR, CDR2 FQNEAQ, per germline (reference sequence). CDR3 length equals 15 residues. V dropped 5 bases and J dropped 8; count of bases not matched to a gene: 10. CDR3 amino acids: CASSPQGQGVNGYTF. CDR3 nucleotide sequence: TGTGCCAGCAGCCCTCAGGGACAGGGGGTGAACGGCTACACCTTC.

The sample holds a few counts of this clonotype. J is TRBJ1-6 and V is TRBV2; D unresolved. The germline V gene has CDR1 SNHLY and CDR2 FYNNEI. Trimming removed 6 bases at V and 0 bases at J, with 9 bases between. CDR3 length: 15 amino acids. In nucleotides, the CDR3 is TGTGCCAGCAGGGGCCGGAGCTCCTATAATTCACCCCTCCACTTT. This gives the protein CASRGRSSYNSPLHF.

The V gene is TRBV25-1, the J gene TRBJ1-6; tentative D call: TRBD1 (5 bases). Germline V CDR1 and CDR2: MGHDK, SYGVNS. The CDR3 loop spans 14 amino acids. The V gene lost 5 bases and the J gene lost 5 bases, with 10 bases spanning the gap. CDR3 coding DNA: TGTGCCAGCAGTTGGGGGGTGAATAATTCACCCCTCCACTTT. This gives the protein CASSWGVNNSPLHF.